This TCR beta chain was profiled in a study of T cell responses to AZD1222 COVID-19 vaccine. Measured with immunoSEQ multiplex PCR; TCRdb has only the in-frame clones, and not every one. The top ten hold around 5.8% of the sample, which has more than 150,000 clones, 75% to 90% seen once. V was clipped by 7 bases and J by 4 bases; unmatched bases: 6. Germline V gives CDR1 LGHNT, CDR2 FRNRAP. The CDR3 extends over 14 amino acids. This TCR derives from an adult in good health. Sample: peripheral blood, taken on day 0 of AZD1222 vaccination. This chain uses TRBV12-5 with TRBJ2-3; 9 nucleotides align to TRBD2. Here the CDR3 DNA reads TGTGCTAGTGTAGCGGGGGTCGAACCAGATACGCAGTATTTT. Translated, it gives CASVAGVEPDTQYF.